A selection of T cell receptor beta chains follows, all from one sample in a study of T cells in Graves' hyperthyroidism and ophthalmopathy. Via MiXCR, TCRdb re-called the multiplex PCR reads, giving one row per CDR3 protein. The table records under 250,000 distinct CDR3 sequences, approximately 25% of them present only once. Sequences were obtained from blood. The receptor source for this set is a woman between 40 and 50 years old with Graves' ophthalmopathy. Each CDR3 is given with its conserved first and last residue. Fields, in order: V gene, J gene, clone size, D gene, CDR3 DNA, CDR3 protein. A D gene is named only where the DNA matches it firmly. A clone size is listed for some rows: how often the clone was seen (once, few, many), or a class if it is expanded.

TRBV5-1,TRBJ2-5,many,-,TGCGCCAGCAGCTTGGCCATGCCAGAGACCCAGTACTTC,CASSLAMPETQYF
TRBV27,TRBJ1-2,many,-,TGTGCCAGCAGTCCGTATGGGGGCGCGACCTATGGCTACACCTTC,CASSPYGGATYGYTF
TRBV28,TRBJ2-2,many,-,TGTGCCAGCAGCCGACTGGGGGGTGGTGGCACCGGGGAGCTGTTTTTT,CASSRLGGGGTGELFF
TRBV2,TRBJ2-1,-,TRBD1,TGTGCCAGCAGCTTGGGACAGATCAATGAGCAGTTCTTC,CASSLGQINEQFF
TRBV29-1,TRBJ2-7,many,TRBD2,TGCAGCGTTGTAGGTGAACTAGCGTGGGGAACGGGGTACGAGCAGTACTTC,CSVVGELAWGTGYEQYF
TRBV30,TRBJ1-1,many,-,TGTGCCTGGAGTCCCTTGGACACTGAAGCTTTCTTT,CAWSPLDTEAFF
TRBV5-1,TRBJ1-2,many,-,TGCGCCAGCAGCTTGGCGGGGGACTATGGCTACACCTTC,CASSLAGDYGYTF
TRBV12-3/TRBV12-4,TRBJ2-7,many,-,TGTGCCAGCAGTCATCAGGGGCACGAGCAGTACTTC,CASSHQGHEQYF
TRBV2,TRBJ2-7,many,-,TGTGCCAGCAGTGGAGCGGGCGGGCCCAGCTCCTACGAGCAGTACTTC,CASSGAGGPSSYEQYF
TRBV28,TRBJ2-5,many,TRBD2,TGTGCCAGCAACGAACTAGCGGGAGACGGAGAGACCCAGTACTTC,CASNELAGDGETQYF
TRBV6-2/TRBV6-3,TRBJ1-1,-,-,TGTGCCAGCAGCATAACGTGGGGGGACACTGAAGCTTTCTTT,CASSITWGDTEAFF
TRBV6-1,TRBJ1-5,-,-,TGTGCCAGCAAGACAGCGCGCAATCAGCCCCAGCATTTT,CASKTARNQPQHF
TRBV27,TRBJ1-2,-,TRBD1,TGTGCCAGCAGTTCCCCCCGGACAGGGGGCAGCTATGGCTACACCTTC,CASSSPRTGGSYGYTF
TRBV4-2,TRBJ2-7,many,TRBD2,TGTGCCAGCAGCCCGGGACTAGCGGGAGGGCCCAACTACGAGCAGTACTTC,CASSPGLAGGPNYEQYF
TRBV5-1,TRBJ2-7,few,-,TGCGCCAGCAGCTTGGCCTTAACAAGCTCCTACGAGCAGTACTTC,CASSLALTSSYEQYF
TRBV6-5,TRBJ2-5,-,-,TGTGCCAGCAGTTTCCTACGACAGATTGGAGAGAGCCAGTACTTC,CASSFLRQIGESQYF
TRBV27,TRBJ2-7,many,TRBD2,TGTGCCAGCTCTTCGCTACTAGCGAATTCCTACGAGCAGTACTTC,CASSSLLANSYEQYF
TRBV3-1,TRBJ2-7,many,TRBD2,TGTGCCAGCAGCCAAAGGGGGACTAGCGGGAGCGAGCAGTACTTC,CASSQRGTSGSEQYF
TRBV7-9,TRBJ1-2,-,TRBD1,TGTGCCAGCAGCAAGACAGGGGGCTGGAATGGCTACACCTTC,CASSKTGGWNGYTF
TRBV19,TRBJ1-5,many,-,TGTGCCAGTAGTCTAACAAAGGGGAATCAGCCCCAGCATTTT,CASSLTKGNQPQHF
TRBV7-6,TRBJ2-7,many,TRBD2,TGTGCCAGCAGCCTCTTAGCGGGAGCGAGGGAGCAGTACTTC,CASSLLAGAREQYF
TRBV7-9,TRBJ2-7,many,TRBD1,TGTGCCAGCAGCGGTAAGACAGGGCCGGCCGACGAGCAGTACTTC,CASSGKTGPADEQYF
TRBV28,TRBJ2-7,many,TRBD2,TGTGCCACCCTGACTAGCGGAGGCCCCTCCTACGAGCAGTACTTC,CATLTSGGPSYEQYF
TRBV28,TRBJ1-1,many,-,TGTGCCAGCAGGGTCGACAGGCCGAACACTGGAGCTTTCTTT,CASRVDRPNTGAFF
TRBV10-3,TRBJ2-7,few,TRBD2,TGTGCCATCAGGGACGGGACTAGCGGTTTAGGCGGGGAGCAGTACTTC,CAIRDGTSGLGGEQYF
TRBV28,TRBJ1-3,many,-,TGTGCCAGCAGCACCCAAACGCGGCTAGGGAGAGTCGCTGGAAACACCATATATTTT,CASSTQTRLGRVAGNTIYF
TRBV10-3,TRBJ2-5,many,-,TGTGCCATCAGTGAGTTATGGACTCCACCGGAGGACGTGGAGGAGACCCAGTACTTC,CAISELWTPPEDVEETQYF
TRBV20-1,TRBJ2-7,few,-,TGCAGTGCTTGGAATCAGGGGAGGTCCTCCTACGAGCAGTACTTC,CSAWNQGRSSYEQYF
TRBV2,TRBJ1-1,many,-,TGTGCCAGCAGTGAAGACGAGGGATGGGACACTGAAGCTTTCTTT,CASSEDEGWDTEAFF
TRBV12-3/TRBV12-4,TRBJ2-5,few,-,TGTGCCAGCACCTTGCAGGGTGGCGAGGAAGAGACCCAGTACTTC,CASTLQGGEEETQYF
TRBV4-2,TRBJ1-2,many,-,TGTGCCAGCAGCCAGGGAGGGGAAACCTATGGCTACACCTTC,CASSQGGETYGYTF
TRBV7-2,TRBJ1-2,many,-,TGTGCCAGCAGCTTAGAAAGGGAAAGCTACACCTTC,CASSLERESYTF
TRBV7-3,TRBJ2-3,many,-,TGTGCCAGCAGCTTATATGGGCCCGCGGGAGATACGCAGTATTTT,CASSLYGPAGDTQYF
TRBV20-1,TRBJ1-5,-,-,TGCAGTGCTAGAAAAAGGATAGATCAGCCCCAGCATTTT,CSARKRIDQPQHF
TRBV3-1,TRBJ1-5,many,TRBD1,TGTGCCAGCAGCCAAGCAGGGGGCAGACAGCCCCAGCATTTT,CASSQAGGRQPQHF
TRBV2,TRBJ2-2,-,-,TGTGCCAGCAGTGAACCGGGACGAACCACCGGGGAGCTGTTTTTT,CASSEPGRTTGELFF
TRBV6-1,TRBJ1-2,many,-,TGTGCCAGCAGTGAAACTAGGACAGCCCGCTATGGCTACACCTTC,CASSETRTARYGYTF
TRBV14,TRBJ2-7,many,-,TGTGCCAGCAGCCTCTGGAGGGGTTACGAGCAGTACTTC,CASSLWRGYEQYF
TRBV28,TRBJ1-5,-,-,TGTGCCTGGACCGCCTTGAGGGACGGGAGAAGATATCAGCCCCAGCATTTT,CAWTALRDGRRYQPQHF
TRBV3-1,TRBJ1-6,many,-,TGTGCCAGCAGCCAAAAGGGGGACGGTAATTCACCCCTCCACTTT,CASSQKGDGNSPLHF
TRBV5-1,TRBJ2-2,many,TRBD1,TGCGCCAGCAGCCAGGGACAGGGGGCTTCCGGGGAGCTGTTTTTT,CASSQGQGASGELFF
TRBV7-2,TRBJ2-6,many,-,TGTGCCAGCAGCCAGGGAGGGGCCAACGTCCTGACTTTC,CASSQGGANVLTF
TRBV15,TRBJ2-4,few,-,TGTGCCACCAGCAGAGATACAGTCTTAACCAAAAACATTCAGTACTTC,CATSRDTVLTKNIQYF
TRBV20-1,TRBJ1-1,many,TRBD1,TGCAGTGCTAGGCCGACAGGGGGCGCCGGGGAAGCTTTCTTT,CSARPTGGAGEAFF
TRBV4-2,TRBJ1-5,many,-,TGTGCCAGCAGCCAAGGGGGAAAAGGCAATCAGCCCCAGCATTTT,CASSQGGKGNQPQHF